This T cell receptor (beta chain) derives from a study of blood T cell repertoires in COVID-19. Per germline, CDR1 KGHDR and CDR2 SFDVKD. The CDR3 has 12 amino acids. Losses at the gene ends were 9 bases for V and 6 bases for J; bases not matched to a gene: 6. TCRdb's table, derived via immunoSEQ multiplex PCR, lists solely in-frame clones and lacks some. The profile shows approximately 190,000 clones, over 70% of them singletons. The rearrangement uses TRBV24-1 and TRBJ2-7; the match to TRBD1 covers 8 bases. The TCR was taken from a man aged 55 to 70 with acute or convalescent COVID-19. The sample taken for sequencing was peripheral blood. The CDR3, as DNA: TGTGCCACCTCCAGGACAGGGATCGAGCAGTACTTC. Translating gives CATSRTGIEQYF.